This is a list of T cell receptor beta chains from one sample in a study of T cell responses to AZD1222 COVID-19 vaccine. The data were produced by immunoSEQ multiplex PCR, yet TCRdb's version contains in-frame clones alone and is incomplete. The sample lists about 170,000 clones; around 90% were seen once. This specimen consisted of peripheral blood, obtained on day 0 of AZD1222 vaccination. The receptors stem from an adult in good health. Each CDR3 is given with its conserved first and last residue. Fields, in order: V gene, clone size, CDR3 protein. Where a row states a size, it is once, few, many or the class of an expanded clone; other rows omit it.

v_call: TRBV3-1/TRBV3-2
clone_size: NA
cdr3_aa: CASSQVRRVLASGANVLTF

v_call: TRBV5-1
clone_size: once
cdr3_aa: CASSPDSTYGYTF

v_call: TRBV2
clone_size: few
cdr3_aa: CASGRARGDTEAFF

v_call: TRBV24-1
clone_size: NA
cdr3_aa: CATSATTSGRWNEQFF

v_call: TRBV15
clone_size: NA
cdr3_aa: CATSRVGQGYGYTF

v_call: TRBV5-1
clone_size: NA
cdr3_aa: CASYGTGDGYTF

v_call: TRBV19
clone_size: NA
cdr3_aa: CASSRTRDRIGGELFF

v_call: TRBV10-3
clone_size: NA
cdr3_aa: CAISEGERNEQFF

v_call: TRBV5-1
clone_size: NA
cdr3_aa: CASSPMRSYNEQFF

v_call: TRBV6-1
clone_size: NA
cdr3_aa: CASSALTPGTVEKLFF

v_call: TRBV7-9
clone_size: NA
cdr3_aa: CASSLAGGGSTEAFF

v_call: TRBV29-1
clone_size: NA
cdr3_aa: CSVARGVSYEQYF

v_call: TRBV5-1
clone_size: NA
cdr3_aa: CASSLGQGSETQYF

v_call: TRBV9
clone_size: NA
cdr3_aa: CASSVGGTPADTQYF

v_call: TRBV11-2
clone_size: NA
cdr3_aa: CASSFLEGMNTEAFF

v_call: TRBV2
clone_size: NA
cdr3_aa: CASRGLAGVYEQYF

v_call: TRBV6-4
clone_size: NA
cdr3_aa: CASSDGCRPVVQPQHF

v_call: TRBV5-6
clone_size: NA
cdr3_aa: CASSLRLDRSEKLFF

v_call: TRBV7-6
clone_size: many
cdr3_aa: CASSSVGQDSGNTIYF

v_call: TRBV7-6
clone_size: NA
cdr3_aa: CASSLWGTGSSSSGNTIYF